This T cell receptor beta chain was sequenced in a study of CD8 T cells in Susac syndrome. High-throughput TCR beta sequencing covered peripheral CD8+ and CD4+ T cells. CD8+ and CD4+ T cells were negatively isolated; TEMRA cells were FACS-enriched. Study observations and caveats: It was acknowledged in the study that its TCR sequencing and HLA analysis involved a relatively small number of individuals.

About this clonotype: No antigen is known for it.

RNA totalling about 0.45 to 1 ug underwent reverse transcription with random hexamers. By means of immunoSEQ multiplex PCR, TCR beta CDR3 spanning 54 Vbeta and 13 Jbeta underwent amplification. TCRdb reprocessed the immunoSEQ multiplex PCR reads with MiXCR, giving one entry per CDR3 protein. This table holds about 190,000 distinct CDR3 sequences, approximately 95% found once. Trimming shortened V by 6 bases and J by 1 base, and 21 bases separated the two germline ends. The length of the CDR3 is 17 residues. Germline V gene data show CDR1 as LGHDT and CDR2 as YNNKEL (reference sequence). Sequenced: CD4+ T cells from PBMCs. The chain uses TRBV3-1 and TRBJ1-1, with a tentative D call TRBD1 (5 bases). The source of this sequence is a human donor in good health. The CDR3 sequence: CASRPAGRYRRNTEAFF. In DNA, the CDR3 is TGTGCCAGCAGACCGGCAGGAAGATACAGGCGGAACACTGAAGCTTTCTTT.